The 10 T cell receptor beta chains below all came from one sample that was sequenced in a study of cytomegalovirus exposure and HLA in healthy donors. The primer mix had 60 Vbeta and 13 Jbeta primers. Profiling relied on immunoSEQ multiplex PCR, and the TCRdb table lists in-frame clones only, not all of them. This table holds about 160,000 clones, approximately 88% found once. Sequencing used PBMCs. Receptors originate from a young woman in good health and CMV-seronegative.

This chain links TRBV5-1 with TRBJ2-5; TRBD2 agrees at 12 bases. The CDR3 is made up of 17 amino acids. CDR1 is SGHRS and CDR2 is YFSETQ in the germline V gene. Trimming took 1 base from V and 2 from J; bases not matched to a gene: 6. CDR3 coding DNA: TGCGCCAGCAGCTTGACGCCTAGCGGGAGGGGTCAAGAGACCCAGTACTTC. It yields the protein CASSLTPSGRGQETQYF.

The V call is TRBV5-4, the J call TRBJ2-2; 7 bases agree with TRBD2. Germline V gene lookup returns CDR1 SGHNT and CDR2 YYREEE (reference sequence). V shed 0 bases and J 5 bases; nucleotides not matched to a gene: 13. The CDR3 covers 18 residues. The CDR3 region is CASSLGSSGLRGTGELFF. The CDR3 nucleotides are TGTGCCAGCAGCTTGGGGTCTAGCGGACTGAGAGGGACCGGGGAGCTGTTTTTT.

The chain has TRBV2 and TRBJ2-4, with D possibly matching TRBD2 (5 bases). The CDR3 sequence is 15 residues long. Germline V CDR1 and CDR2: SNHLY, FYNNEI. V lost 11 bases, J lost 0 bases, and 17 bases lay in between. The CDR3 spells CASRDSTLAKNIQYF. CDR3 bases: TGTGCCTCCCGGGATTCCACACTAGCCAAAAACATTCAGTACTTC.

This chain links TRBV5-4 with TRBJ1-1; possibly TRBD1 for D (5 bases). CDR3 length: 18 residues. The germline gives CDR1 SGHNT, CDR2 YYREEE (reference sequence). V was trimmed by 3 bases and J by 9 bases, leaving 30 bases between them. The CDR3 DNA reads TGTGCCAGCAGCTCTCGCGGGGAGGGGTGGAGGGTGCGGGCGAAAGCTTTCTTT. Protein: CASSSRGEGWRVRAKAFF.

The chain combines TRBV5-6 with TRBJ2-3; perhaps TRBD1 as D (6 bases). Between the trimmed V and J ends, which lost 1 base and 1 base, there was a span of 13 bases. The CDR3 covers 16 residues. Looked up from germline, CDR1 is SGHDT and CDR2 is YYEEEE. CDR3 residues: CASSLYGGPGTDTQYF. Here the CDR3 DNA reads TGTGCCAGCAGCTTGTATGGGGGCCCTGGCACAGATACGCAGTATTTT.

This clone was recorded only once. This sequence joins TRBV27 and TRBJ1-1, with a tentative D call TRBD1 (6 bases). From germline, CDR1 is MNHEY and CDR2 SMNVEV (reference sequence). This CDR3 contains 14 residues. Trimming removed 0 bases from V and 3 bases from J, with 8 bases in between. CDR3 loop: CASSLSTGYTEAFF. The CDR3 DNA reads TGTGCCAGCAGTTTATCAACAGGGTACACTGAAGCTTTCTTT.

This chain links TRBV7-9 with TRBJ2-2; weak D call: TRBD1 (6 bases). The assigned J gene may be wrong: the sequence end matches TRBJ1-3 better. CDR1 is SEHNR and CDR2 is FQNEAQ in the germline V gene (reference sequence). The CDR3 is made up of 14 amino acids. The DNA of the CDR3 is TGTGCCAGCAACATACAGGGTGGGAAAAACACCATATATTTT. Amino acid sequence: CASNIQGGKNTIYF.

The gene calls are TRBV18 and TRBJ2-7; D perhaps matches TRBD2 (6 bases). V was pared by 6 bases and J by 4 bases, with 16 bases between. The CDR3 is 14 residues long. CDR1 KGHSH and CDR2 LQKENI come from the germline V gene. The CDR3 loop reads CASSPFGGSYEQYF. CDR3 nucleotide sequence: TGTGCCAGCTCTCCCTTTGGGGGGAGTTACGAGCAGTACTTC.

V is TRBV28 and J is TRBJ2-3, with 9 nucleotides matching TRBD2. Trimming cost V 3 bases and J 3 bases; bases outside gene matches: 10. The germline V gene has CDR1 MDHEN and CDR2 SYDVKM. There are 17 residues in the CDR3. The CDR3 spells CASSFRFRTSATDTQYF. The CDR3 DNA reads TGTGCCAGCAGTTTTAGATTCCGGACTAGCGCAACAGATACGCAGTATTTT. Full variable domain (outside the CDR3, taken from reference TRBV28 and TRBJ2-3): DVKVTQSSRYLVKRTGEKVFLECVQDMDHENMFWYRQDPGLGLRLIYFSYDVKMKEKGDIPEGYSVSREKKERFSLILESASTNQTSMYLCASSFRFRTSATDTQYFGPGTRLTVL.

The CDR3 loop is CASSRRQGSTDTQYF. The CDR3 DNA sequence: TGTGCCAGCAGCCGTCGACAGGGAAGCACAGATACGCAGTATTTT. V gene TRBV27 combines with J gene TRBJ2-3, with 7 nucleotides matching TRBD1. Trimming at V came to 6 bases and at J to 0 bases, leaving 6 bases not matched to a gene. The CDR3 sequence is 15 residues long. CDR1 and CDR2 (germline): MNHEY, SMNVEV (reference sequence).